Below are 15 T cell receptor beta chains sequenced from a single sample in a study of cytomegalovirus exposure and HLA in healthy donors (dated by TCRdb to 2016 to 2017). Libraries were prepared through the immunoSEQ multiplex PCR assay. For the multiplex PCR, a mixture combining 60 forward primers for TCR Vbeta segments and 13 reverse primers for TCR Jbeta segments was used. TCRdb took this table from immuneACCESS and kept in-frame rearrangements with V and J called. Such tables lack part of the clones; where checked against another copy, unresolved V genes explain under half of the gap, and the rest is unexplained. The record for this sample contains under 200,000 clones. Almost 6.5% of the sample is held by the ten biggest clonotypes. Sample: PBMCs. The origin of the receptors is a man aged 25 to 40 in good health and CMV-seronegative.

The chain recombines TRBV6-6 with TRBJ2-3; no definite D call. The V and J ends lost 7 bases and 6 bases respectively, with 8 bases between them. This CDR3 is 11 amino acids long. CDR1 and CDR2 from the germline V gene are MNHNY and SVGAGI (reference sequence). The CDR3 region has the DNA TGTGCCAGCATTCTGAGGGATACGCAGTATTTT. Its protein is CASILRDTQYF.

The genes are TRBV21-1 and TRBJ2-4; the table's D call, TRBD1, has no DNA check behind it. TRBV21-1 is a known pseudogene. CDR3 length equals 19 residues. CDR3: CASSIRTGNPPGGKNIQYF. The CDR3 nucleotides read TGTGCCAGCAGCATCCGGACAGGGAATCCACCTGGGGGGAAAAACATTCAGTACTTC.

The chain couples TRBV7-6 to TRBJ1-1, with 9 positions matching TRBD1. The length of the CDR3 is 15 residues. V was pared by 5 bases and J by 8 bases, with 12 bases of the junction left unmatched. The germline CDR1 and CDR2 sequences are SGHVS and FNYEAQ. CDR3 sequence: CASSLRQGGAEEAFF. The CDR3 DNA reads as TGTGCCAGCAGCCTCAGACAGGGGGGGGCGGAGGAAGCTTTCTTT.

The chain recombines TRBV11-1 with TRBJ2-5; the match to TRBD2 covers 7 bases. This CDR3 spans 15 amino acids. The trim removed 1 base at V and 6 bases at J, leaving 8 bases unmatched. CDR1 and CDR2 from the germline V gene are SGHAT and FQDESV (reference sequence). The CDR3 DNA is TGTGCCAGCAGCTTAGACGGGAGGAGGGGAAAGACCCAGTACTTC. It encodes CASSLDGRRGKTQYF.

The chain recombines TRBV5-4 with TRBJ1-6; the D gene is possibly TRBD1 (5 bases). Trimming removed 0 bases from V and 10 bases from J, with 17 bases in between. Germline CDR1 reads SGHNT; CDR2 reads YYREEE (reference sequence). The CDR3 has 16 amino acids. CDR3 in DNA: TGTGCCAGCAGCTTGGACCCTTGGGGGGATGGCTCACCCCTCCACTTT. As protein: CASSLDPWGDGSPLHF.

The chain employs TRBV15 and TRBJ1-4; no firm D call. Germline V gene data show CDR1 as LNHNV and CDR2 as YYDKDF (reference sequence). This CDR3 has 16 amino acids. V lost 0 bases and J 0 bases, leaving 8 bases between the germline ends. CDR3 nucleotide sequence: TGTGCCACCAGCAGAGATCCCCCCGCAACTAATGAAAAACTGTTTTTT. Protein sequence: CATSRDPPATNEKLFF.

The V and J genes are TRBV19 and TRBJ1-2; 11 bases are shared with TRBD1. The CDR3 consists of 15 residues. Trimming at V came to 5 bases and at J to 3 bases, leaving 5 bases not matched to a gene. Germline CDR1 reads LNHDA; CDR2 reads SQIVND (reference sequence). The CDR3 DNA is TGTGCCAGTAGTCCCGGACAGGGGGCTGACTATGGCTACACCTTC. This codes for CASSPGQGADYGYTF.

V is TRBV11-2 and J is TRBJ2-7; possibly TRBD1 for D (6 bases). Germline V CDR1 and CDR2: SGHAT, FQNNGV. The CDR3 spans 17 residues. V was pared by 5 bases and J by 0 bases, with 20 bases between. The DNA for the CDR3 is TGTGCCAGCAGCACAATCACAGGGAAAAAGGGCTCCTACGAGCAGTACTTC. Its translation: CASSTITGKKGSYEQYF. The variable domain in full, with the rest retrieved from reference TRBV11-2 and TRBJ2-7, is EAGVAQSPRYKIIEKRQSVAFWCNPISGHATLYWYQQILGQGPKLLIQFQNNGVVDDSQLPKDRFSAERLKGVDSTLKIQPAKLEDSAVYLCASSTITGKKGSYEQYFGPGTRLTVT.

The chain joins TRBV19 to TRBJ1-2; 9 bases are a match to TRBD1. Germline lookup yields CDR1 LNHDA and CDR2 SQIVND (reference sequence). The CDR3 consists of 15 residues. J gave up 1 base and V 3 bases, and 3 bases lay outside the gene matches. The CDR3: CASSMAGQGNYGYTF. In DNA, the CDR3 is TGTGCCAGTAGTATGGCGGGACAGGGTAACTATGGCTACACCTTC.

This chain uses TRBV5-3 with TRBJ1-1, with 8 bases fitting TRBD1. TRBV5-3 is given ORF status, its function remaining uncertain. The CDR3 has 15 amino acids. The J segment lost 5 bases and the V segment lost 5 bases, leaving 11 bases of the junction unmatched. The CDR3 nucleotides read TGTGCCAGAAGTGACCCAGGGGGCGAGCGGACTGAAGCTTTCTTT. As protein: CARSDPGGERTEAFF.

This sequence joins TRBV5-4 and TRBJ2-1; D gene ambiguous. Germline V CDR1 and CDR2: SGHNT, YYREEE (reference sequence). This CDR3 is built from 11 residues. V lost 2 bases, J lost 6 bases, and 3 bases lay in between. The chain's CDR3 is CASSFINEQFF. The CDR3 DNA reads TGTGCCAGCAGCTTTATCAATGAGCAGTTCTTC.

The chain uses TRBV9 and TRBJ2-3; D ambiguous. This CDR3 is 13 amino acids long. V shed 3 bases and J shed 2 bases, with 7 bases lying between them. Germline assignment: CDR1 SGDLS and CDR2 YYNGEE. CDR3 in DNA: TGTGCCAGCAGCGGGCACTACACAGATACGCAGTATTTT. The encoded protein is CASSGHYTDTQYF.

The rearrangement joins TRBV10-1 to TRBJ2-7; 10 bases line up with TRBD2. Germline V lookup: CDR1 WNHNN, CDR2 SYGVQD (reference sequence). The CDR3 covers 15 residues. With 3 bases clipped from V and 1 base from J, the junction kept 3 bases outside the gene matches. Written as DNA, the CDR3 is TGCGCCAGCAGTGACACTAGCGGGACTTCCTACGAGCAGTACTTC. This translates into CASSDTSGTSYEQYF.

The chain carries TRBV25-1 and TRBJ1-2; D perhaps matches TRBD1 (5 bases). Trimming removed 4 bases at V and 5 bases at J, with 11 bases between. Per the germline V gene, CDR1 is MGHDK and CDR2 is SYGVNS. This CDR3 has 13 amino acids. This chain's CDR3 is CASSVPGGYGYTF. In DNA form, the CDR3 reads TGTGCCAGCAGTGTCCCGGGGGGTTATGGCTACACCTTC.

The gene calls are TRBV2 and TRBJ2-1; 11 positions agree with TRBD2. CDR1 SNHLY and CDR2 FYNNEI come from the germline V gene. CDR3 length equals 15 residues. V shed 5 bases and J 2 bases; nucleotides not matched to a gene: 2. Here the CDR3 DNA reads TGTGCCAGCAGTTCGACTAGCGGGACCTACAATGAGCAGTTCTTC. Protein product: CASSSTSGTYNEQFF.